This is a list of T cell receptor beta chains from one sample in a study of cytomegalovirus exposure and HLA in healthy donors. The protocol was immunoSEQ multiplex PCR, while the TCRdb copy is restricted to in-frame clones and leaves out a portion. Among some 200,000 clones listed, 62% were seen once. The sequencing sample was made of PBMCs. The receptor source for this set is a man aged 40-49 years in good health and CMV-seronegative. Each CDR3 is given with its conserved first and last residue. D genes are given only for firm matches. Expanded clones get a size class; other rows say once, few or many, or leave the size out.

d_call	v_call	clone_size	j_call	cdr3_nt	cdr3_aa
TRBD2	TRBV7-2	.	TRBJ2-1	TGTGCCAGCAGAAAGGGAGCGGGGGATGCCTACAATGAGCAGTTCTTC	CASRKGAGDAYNEQFF
TRBD1	TRBV4-1	once	TRBJ2-7	TGCGCCAGCAGCCAAGGAGACAGGGAATCCTACGAGCAGTACTTC	CASSQGDRESYEQYF
TRBD1	TRBV4-1	.	TRBJ1-6	TGCGCCAGCAGCCAAGATACAGGGGGCGGGAGCTCCTATAATTCACCCCTCCACTTT	CASSQDTGGGSSYNSPLHF
.	TRBV4-3	.	TRBJ1-5	TGCGCCAGCAGCCAAGCCGGAGCAGGGGTGAGTCAGCCCCAGCATTTT	CASSQAGAGVSQPQHF
TRBD2	TRBV27	.	TRBJ2-3	TGTGCCAGCGGAGTGCTAGCGGGGGGCAACTATACGCAGTATTTT	CASGVLAGGNYTQYF
TRBD1	TRBV25-1	.	TRBJ2-3	TGTGCCAGCAGTGGACAGGGGACAGATACGCAGTATTTT	CASSGQGTDTQYF
.	TRBV5-4	.	TRBJ1-2	TGTGCCAGCAGCTTGCCAGGAACAATGGGTGGCTACACCTTC	CASSLPGTMGGYTF
TRBD2	TRBV5-1	.	TRBJ2-3	TGCGCCAGCAGATCTACGGGAGGGGCAGATACGCAGTATTTT	CASRSTGGADTQYF
.	TRBV5-1	few	TRBJ2-5	TGCGCCAGCAGCTTAGGATCGGGTATCGAGACCCAGTACTTC	CASSLGSGIETQYF
.	TRBV13	.	TRBJ1-1	TGTGCCAGCAGCTTTACAGGGATTCGTAACACTGAAGCTTTCTTT	CASSFTGIRNTEAFF
TRBD1	TRBV7-8	.	TRBJ2-7	TGTGCCAGCAGCAAGAGACAGGGCGAGCAGTACTTC	CASSKRQGEQYF
TRBD1	TRBV28	.	TRBJ1-6	TGTGCCAGCAGCCTGGGACAGCAAGGATCACCCCTCCACTTT	CASSLGQQGSPLHF
TRBD2	TRBV10-3	.	TRBJ2-1	TGTGCCATCAGTGAGTCGTCTAGCGGGAGGGCCAGGAATGAGCAGTTCTTC	CAISESSSGRARNEQFF
TRBD2	TRBV30	.	TRBJ2-7	TGTGCCTGGAGTCGGGGGGGCGAGCAGTACTTC	CAWSRGGEQYF
.	TRBV6-1	few	TRBJ1-2	TGTGCCAGCAGTGATCTACAGTTCTATGGCTACACCTTC	CASSDLQFYGYTF
.	TRBV27	.	TRBJ2-1	TGTGCCAGCAGGCCGTCTCACAGATCAATGCAGCAGTTCTTC	CASRPSHRSMQQFF
TRBD1	TRBV19	few	TRBJ2-2	TGTGCCAGTAGGGGTCCGGGACAGGTGAACACCGGGGAGCTGTTTTTT	CASRGPGQVNTGELFF
TRBD1	TRBV28	.	TRBJ1-5	TGTGCCAGCAGTCGACAGGGGACATATAGCAATCAGCCCCAGCATTTT	CASSRQGTYSNQPQHF
TRBD2	TRBV19	.	TRBJ2-3	TGTGCCAGTAGGCTGGCTAGCGGGAGTACAGATACGCAGTATTTT	CASRLASGSTDTQYF
TRBD1	TRBV10-3	.	TRBJ2-7	TGTGCCATCAGTGCCGACAGGGCGTCGGACGAGCAGTACTTC	CAISADRASDEQYF
.	TRBV5-1	.	TRBJ2-5	TGCGCCAGCAGCGGAACTGGGCAGTCGCGAGCCCAGTACTTC	CASSGTGQSRAQYF
.	TRBV21-1	.	TRBJ2-3	TGTGCCATCCCACAACCAGGGGTTTGGGTCGTTGCAGATACGCAGTATTTT	CAIPQPGVWVVADTQYF
.	TRBV29-1	.	TRBJ2-7	TGCAGCATAGCAGGGGCGTTTTGGACCTACGAGCAGTACTTC	CSIAGAFWTYEQYF
TRBD2	TRBV25-1	few	TRBJ2-1	TGTGCCAGCAGTAGCGGGAGAAGGGATGAGCAGTTCTTC	CASSSGRRDEQFF
TRBD2	TRBV28	few	TRBJ2-3	TGTGCCAGCAGCGGGACTAGCGGACGCACAGATACGCAGTATTTT	CASSGTSGRTDTQYF
.	TRBV7-8	.	TRBJ2-5	TGTGCCAGCAGCTCGACCGGGAGCTTTATTCAAGAGACCCAGTACTTC	CASSSTGSFIQETQYF
.	TRBV28	.	TRBJ2-3	TGTGCCAGCAGTTTCCCTGGGAGGATTTACACAGATACGCAGTATTTT	CASSFPGRIYTDTQYF
TRBD2	TRBV19	.	TRBJ2-5	TGTGCCAGTAGTGCGGGGGGCGGTAGGGTTGAGGAGACCCAGTACTTC	CASSAGGGRVEETQYF
TRBD2	TRBV5-8	.	TRBJ2-5	TGTGCCAGCAGCTCGGGACTAGCGGGAGTCCAAGAGACCCAGTACTTC	CASSSGLAGVQETQYF
TRBD2	TRBV30	few	TRBJ2-5	TGTGCCTGGAGTGCCCCTAGCGGGGGGCTCCAAGAGACCCAGTACTTC	CAWSAPSGGLQETQYF
.	TRBV9	.	TRBJ2-2	TGTGCCAGCAGCCCTACGATAGCGGGACAGCAGTTTTTT	CASSPTIAGQQFF
TRBD2	TRBV6-1	once	TRBJ2-1	TGTGCCAGCAGTGACCCGACTAGCGGGAGTGGGCAGTTCTTC	CASSDPTSGSGQFF
.	TRBV6-1	few	TRBJ2-2	TGTGCCAGCAGTGAAGAATGGACAGCGAACACCGGGGAGCTGTTTTTT	CASSEEWTANTGELFF
TRBD2	TRBV15	.	TRBJ2-5	TGTGCCACCAGCCCCACACGGGGGGGCGCAGAGACCCAGTACTTC	CATSPTRGGAETQYF
TRBD1	TRBV30	once	TRBJ1-1	TGTGCCTGGACTCTCCCTGGGGCAGGGGGCGCCGAACTCGCTGAAGCTTTCTTT	CAWTLPGAGGAELAEAFF
.	TRBV7-9	.	TRBJ1-2	TGTGCCAGCAGCCCAACTTCCGGGACTTTCAAGAACTATGGCTACACCTTC	CASSPTSGTFKNYGYTF
.	TRBV25-1	few	TRBJ1-1	TGTGCCAGCACCCCCCAAGGGGGGAACACTGAAGCTTTCTTT	CASTPQGGNTEAFF
TRBD1	TRBV5-6	.	TRBJ2-1	TGTGCCAGCAGCTTGTTCGGGACAGGGGCGGACAATGAGCAGTTCTTC	CASSLFGTGADNEQFF
TRBD1	TRBV2	.	TRBJ2-1	TGTGCCAGCAGTGAAGCGCTCCGGATAGACAGGGTAGGGGAGAATGAGCAGTTCTTC	CASSEALRIDRVGENEQFF
.	TRBV2	.	TRBJ1-2	TGTGCCACGACCTTCGACAGGACCTATGGCTACACCTTC	CATTFDRTYGYTF
TRBD1	TRBV4-2	.	TRBJ1-2	TGTGCCAGCAGCCAAGGAGGGACAGATTATGGCTACACCTTC	CASSQGGTDYGYTF
.	TRBV11-2	.	TRBJ1-1	TGTGCCAGCACCCGAGGTGACACTGAAGCTTTCTTT	CASTRGDTEAFF
TRBD2	TRBV6-1	.	TRBJ2-7	TGTGCCAGCAGTGCGCCAGCGGGAGGGGGCTCCTACGAGCAGTACTTC	CASSAPAGGGSYEQYF
TRBD1	TRBV23-1	.	TRBJ2-7	TGCGCCAGCAAAGTCCCGGGACAGGAGAACTCCTACGAGCAGTACTTC	CASKVPGQENSYEQYF
TRBD1	TRBV12-5	.	TRBJ2-2	TGTGCTAGTGGTTCACAGGGGTCGAACACCGGGGAGCTGTTTTTT	CASGSQGSNTGELFF
TRBD2	TRBV27	.	TRBJ2-7	TGTGCCAGCAGCTGGGAGGGCCTCGGGGAGCAGTACTTC	CASSWEGLGEQYF
TRBD2	TRBV9	.	TRBJ2-3	TGTGCCAGCAGCCCAGGACTAGCGGGGGCAGATACGCAGTATTTT	CASSPGLAGADTQYF
.	TRBV7-2	.	TRBJ2-7	TGTGCCAGCAGCCCACTAGCTTCCTACGAGCAGTACTTC	CASSPLASYEQYF
TRBD1	TRBV6-5	.	TRBJ1-2	TGTGCCAGCAGTTACTCCACCGACAGGGGTAGAGGCTACACCTTC	CASSYSTDRGRGYTF
.	TRBV2	.	TRBJ1-6	TGTGCCAGCAGTTGGGACACCAAAAATGTCTCACCCCTCCACTTT	CASSWDTKNVSPLHF
.	TRBV7-9	.	TRBJ1-5	TGTGCCAGCAGCTCCCGGGGGGATAACAATCAGCCCCAGCATTTT	CASSSRGDNNQPQHF
.	TRBV27	few	TRBJ2-6	TGTGCCAGCAGTTGGACAGTCTCTGGGGCCAACGTCCTGACTTTC	CASSWTVSGANVLTF
TRBD2	TRBV27	few	TRBJ2-7	TGTGCCAGCAGCGCCTTAGCGGGGGGAGCCTACGAGCAGTACTTC	CASSALAGGAYEQYF